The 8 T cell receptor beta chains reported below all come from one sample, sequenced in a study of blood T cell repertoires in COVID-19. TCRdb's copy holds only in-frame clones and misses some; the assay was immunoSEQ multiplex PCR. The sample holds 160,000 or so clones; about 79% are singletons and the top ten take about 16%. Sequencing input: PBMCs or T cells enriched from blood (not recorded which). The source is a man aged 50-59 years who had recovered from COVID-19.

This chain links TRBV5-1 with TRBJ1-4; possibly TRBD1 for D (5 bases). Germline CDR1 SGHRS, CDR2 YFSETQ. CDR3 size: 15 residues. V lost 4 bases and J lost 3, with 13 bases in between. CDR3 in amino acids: CASSPDKAPNEKLFF. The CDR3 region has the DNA TGCGCCAGCAGCCCGGACAAAGCCCCTAATGAAAAACTGTTTTTT.

The CDR3 here is CASSLAGANTEQFF. As DNA, the CDR3 is TGTGCCAGCAGCTTAGCGGGGGCAAATACTGAGCAGTTCTTC. The V and J genes are TRBV7-9 and TRBJ2-1, with a weak D call TRBD1 (6 bases). This CDR3 has 14 residues. The ends were cut back, 0 bases at V and 9 bases at J, with 12 bases in the middle. Germline CDR1 reads SEHNR; CDR2 reads FQNEAQ (reference sequence). The full variable domain, rest sourced from reference TRBV7-9 and TRBJ2-1, is DTGVSQNPRHKITKRGQNVTFRCDPISEHNRLYWYRQTLGQGPEFLTYFQNEAQLEKSRLLSDRFSAERPKGSFSTLEIQRTEQGDSAMYLCASSLAGANTEQFFGPGTRLTVL.

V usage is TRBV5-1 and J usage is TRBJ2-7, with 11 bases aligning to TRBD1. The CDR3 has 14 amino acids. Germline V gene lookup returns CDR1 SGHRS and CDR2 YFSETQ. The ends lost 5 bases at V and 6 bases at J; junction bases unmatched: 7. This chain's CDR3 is CASRPGQGVVEQYF. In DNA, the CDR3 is TGCGCCAGCAGGCCGGGACAGGGGGTTGTCGAGCAGTACTTC.

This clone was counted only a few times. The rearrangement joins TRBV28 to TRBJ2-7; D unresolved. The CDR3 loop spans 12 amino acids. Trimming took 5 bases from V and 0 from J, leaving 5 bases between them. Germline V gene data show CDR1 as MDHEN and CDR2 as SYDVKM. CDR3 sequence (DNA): TGTGCCAGCAGTGCCAGCTCCTACGAGCAGTACTTC. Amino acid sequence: CASSASSYEQYF.

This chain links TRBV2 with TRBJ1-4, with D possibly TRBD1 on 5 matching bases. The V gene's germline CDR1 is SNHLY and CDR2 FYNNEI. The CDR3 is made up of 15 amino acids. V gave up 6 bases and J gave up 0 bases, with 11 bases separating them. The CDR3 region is CASRATDTTNEKLFF. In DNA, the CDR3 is TGTGCCAGCAGAGCGACAGATACAACTAATGAAAAACTGTTTTTT.

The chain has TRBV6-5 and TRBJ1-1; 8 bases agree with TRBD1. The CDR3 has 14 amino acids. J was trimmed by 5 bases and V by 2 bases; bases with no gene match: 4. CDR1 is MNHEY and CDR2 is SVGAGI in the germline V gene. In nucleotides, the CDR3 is TGTGCCAGCAGTTACAACAGACAGGGGACTGAAGCTTTCTTT. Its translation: CASSYNRQGTEAFF.

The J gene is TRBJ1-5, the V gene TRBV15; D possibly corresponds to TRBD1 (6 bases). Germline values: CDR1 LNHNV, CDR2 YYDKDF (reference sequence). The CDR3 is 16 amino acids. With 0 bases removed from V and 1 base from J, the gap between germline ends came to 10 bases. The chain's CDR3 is CATSRERDTSNQPQHF. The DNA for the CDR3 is TGTGCCACCAGCAGAGAAAGGGACACCAGCAATCAGCCCCAGCATTTT.

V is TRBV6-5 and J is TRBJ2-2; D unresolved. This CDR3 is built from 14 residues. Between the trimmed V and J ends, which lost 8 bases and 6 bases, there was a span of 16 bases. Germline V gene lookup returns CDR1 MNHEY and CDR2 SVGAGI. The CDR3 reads CASAPKPQAGELFF. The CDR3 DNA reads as TGTGCCAGCGCTCCCAAACCTCAGGCCGGGGAGCTGTTTTTT.